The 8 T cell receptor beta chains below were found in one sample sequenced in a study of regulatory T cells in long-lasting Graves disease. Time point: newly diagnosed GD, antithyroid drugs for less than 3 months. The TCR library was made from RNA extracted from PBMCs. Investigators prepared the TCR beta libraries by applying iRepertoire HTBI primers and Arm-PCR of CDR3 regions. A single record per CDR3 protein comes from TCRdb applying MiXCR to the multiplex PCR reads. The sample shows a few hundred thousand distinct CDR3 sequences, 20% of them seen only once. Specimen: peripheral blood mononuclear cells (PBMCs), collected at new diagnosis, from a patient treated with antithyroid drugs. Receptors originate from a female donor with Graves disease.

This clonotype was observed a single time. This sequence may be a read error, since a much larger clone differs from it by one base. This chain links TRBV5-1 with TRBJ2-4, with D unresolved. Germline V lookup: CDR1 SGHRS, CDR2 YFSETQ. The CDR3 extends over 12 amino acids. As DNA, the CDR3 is TGCGCCAGCAGCAACGACCTCCATCCCCGGTTCTTC. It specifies CASSNDLHPRFF.

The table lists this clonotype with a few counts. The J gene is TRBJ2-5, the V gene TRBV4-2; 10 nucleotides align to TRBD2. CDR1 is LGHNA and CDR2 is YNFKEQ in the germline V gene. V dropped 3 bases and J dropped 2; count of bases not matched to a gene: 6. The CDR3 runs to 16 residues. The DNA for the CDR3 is TGTGCCAGCAGCCAGGAAGCGGGGGGGCCGCAAGAGACCCAGTACTTC. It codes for CASSQEAGGPQETQYF.

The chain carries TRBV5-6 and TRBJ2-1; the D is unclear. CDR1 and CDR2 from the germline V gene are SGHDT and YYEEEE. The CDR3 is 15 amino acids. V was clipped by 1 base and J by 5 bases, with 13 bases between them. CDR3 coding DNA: TGTGCCAGCAGCTTGCCGGCCTCCCCACACAATGAGCAGTTCTTC. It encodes CASSLPASPHNEQFF.

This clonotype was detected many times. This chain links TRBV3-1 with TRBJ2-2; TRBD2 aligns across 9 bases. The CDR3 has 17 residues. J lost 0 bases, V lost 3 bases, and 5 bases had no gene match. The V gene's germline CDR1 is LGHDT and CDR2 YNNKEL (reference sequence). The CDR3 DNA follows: TGTGCCAGCAGCCATGGGAGCGGGGGGTCGAACACCGGGGAGCTGTTTTTT. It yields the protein CASSHGSGGSNTGELFF.

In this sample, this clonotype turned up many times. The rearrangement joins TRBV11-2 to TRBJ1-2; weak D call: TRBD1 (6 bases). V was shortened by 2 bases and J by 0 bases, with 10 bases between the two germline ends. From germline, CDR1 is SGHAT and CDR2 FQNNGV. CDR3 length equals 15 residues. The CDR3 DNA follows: TGTGCCAGCAGCTTATCCAGGGGCACTAACTATGGCTACACCTTC. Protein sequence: CASSLSRGTNYGYTF.

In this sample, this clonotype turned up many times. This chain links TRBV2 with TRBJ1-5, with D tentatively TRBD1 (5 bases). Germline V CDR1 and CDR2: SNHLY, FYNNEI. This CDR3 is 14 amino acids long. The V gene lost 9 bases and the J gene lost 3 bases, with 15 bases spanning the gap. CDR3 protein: CASSAGGTNQPQHF. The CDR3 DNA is TGTGCCAGTTCCGCCGGCGGGACCAATCAGCCCCAGCATTTT.

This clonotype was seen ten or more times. The CDR3 spells CATSDTSGLRYNEQFF. CDR3 nucleotide sequence: TGTGCCACCAGTGATACCTCTGGGTTGCGCTACAATGAGCAGTTCTTC. The chain employs TRBV24-1 and TRBJ2-1; D remains ambiguous. The V gene lost 3 bases and the J gene lost 3 bases, with 14 bases spanning the gap. Germline V CDR1 and CDR2: KGHDR, SFDVKD. The CDR3 loop spans 16 amino acids.

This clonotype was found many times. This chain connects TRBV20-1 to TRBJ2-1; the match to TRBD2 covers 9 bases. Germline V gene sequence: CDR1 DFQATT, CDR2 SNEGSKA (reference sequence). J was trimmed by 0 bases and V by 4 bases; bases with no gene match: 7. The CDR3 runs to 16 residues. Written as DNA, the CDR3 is TGCAGTGCTAAACCCGAGACTAGCGGCTCCTACAATGAGCAGTTCTTC. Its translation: CSAKPETSGSYNEQFF.